This T cell receptor beta chain derives from a study of blood T cell repertoires in COVID-19 (dated by TCRdb to about 2020). Turning to the overall study: Collaborator samples came from the United States, Italy and Spain and covered acute and convalescent phases of COVID-19. The material from the prospective study consisted of cDNA or gDNA derived from T cells, B-cell-depleted T cells, or PBMCs. Subjects who had been exposed to COVID-19, were actively infected with it, or had recovered from it provided the deeply sampled blood TCRbeta repertoires that made up the dataset. The repertoires were released in a freely available public database meant as a resource for research on the immune response to SARS-CoV-2. Samples were obtained from the ongoing ImmuneRACE study (first 160 participants) and from 1,200 or so subjects provided by 6 global collaborators. The sample metadata nearly always contained a de-identified subject ID, COVID-19 status, age in years and sex. Where available, HLA class I and class II types were obtained from metadata supplied by the sample provider rather than from assay-based typing.

Enrolling through a virtual design, the prospective study's participants ranged in age from about 18 to 89 years and lived across roughly 23 United States geographic areas. In the prospective study, participants were assigned to cohorts based on the clinical history participants reported in a screening survey and a study questionnaire. Recovered participants in ImmuneRACE Cohort 3 were defined as having two consecutive negative NP/OP PCR tests, clearance from a healthcare professional, or resolution of symptoms. In the prospective study, whole blood, serum and a nasopharyngeal or oropharyngeal swab were collected from each participant by mobile phlebotomists. Participants in the prospective study had the option to provide additional blood draws and questionnaires over an approximately two-month period. Blood samples from the prospective study were shipped frozen or at room temperature prior to DNA extraction.

TCRbeta CDR3 regions were amplified from genomic DNA by means of the immunoSEQ Assay, a bias-controlled multiplex PCR. On the authors' methods: The number of nucleated cells in each sample was estimated from the amplification of reference gene primers within the assay. To quantify the absolute abundance of each unique TCRbeta CDR3 rearrangement, sequence reads were collapsed and filtered. For each sample, productive Simpson clonality was calculated by taking the square root of Simpson's diversity index across productive rearrangements. TCRdb limited this immuneACCESS table to in-frame rearrangements with V and J called. A share of clones is missing; checked studies link under half to unresolved V genes, and the rest is unexplained. For V, J and clone size, that table is used; D and trimming come from the DNA. The sample records around 300,000 clones, approximately 88% of which are singletons. Around 5% of the sample rests with the top ten.

Remarks on this clone: The clone's antigen remains unknown. The input lacks base qualities; no much larger clone sits a single base away.

Broad study findings and their caveats: How much clinical and demographic metadata was included differed by source and by participant, and the metadata was provided uncurated.

From a lookup of the germline V gene (reference sequence), CDR1 and CDR2 are SEHNR and FQNEAQ. The CDR3 spans 16 residues, from the cysteine through the phenylalanine. CDR3 DNA only is kept here, 48 bases in frame from base 1. For this chain, trimming is 5 bases at the V end and 7 bases at the J end, and the number of junction bases without a gene match is 11. This TCR came from a man in his thirties or forties who had recovered from COVID-19. The rearrangement joined TRBV7-9 to TRBJ2-2, with TRBD1 identical over 9 junction bases. Sequenced sample: PBMCs or T cells enriched from blood (not recorded which). In nucleotide form, the sequence is TGTGCCAGCAGCCTTCCCGGGACAGGGAGCGGCGGGGAGCTGTTTTTT. This encodes CASSLPGTGSGGELFF.